Presented here are 25 T cell receptor beta chains from one specimen sequenced in a study of cytomegalovirus exposure and HLA in healthy donors. PCR was performed using 60 Vbeta and 13 Jbeta primers. Assay: immunoSEQ multiplex PCR; the TCRdb copy retains only in-frame clones and omits some. Here the sample table reports 150,000 to 200,000 clones. The sample taken for sequencing was PBMCs. The receptors here all came from a woman aged 60-75 years in good health and CMV-seronegative.

The V call is TRBV5-5, the J call TRBJ2-7; no firm D call. With 4 bases removed from V and 5 bases from J, the gap between germline ends came to 16 bases. This CDR3 region has 14 residues. Germline CDR1 is SGHKS and CDR2 is YYEKEE (reference sequence). This CDR3 reads CASSLDGHPDEQYF. CDR3 bases: TGTGCCAGCAGCCTAGACGGCCATCCGGACGAGCAGTACTTC.

This chain links TRBV11-2 with TRBJ2-7; 11 bases align to TRBD1. Per the germline V gene, CDR1 is SGHAT and CDR2 is FQNNGV. The CDR3 spans 15 residues. The V gene end was trimmed by 5 bases and the J gene end by 5 bases; junction bases not matched to a gene: 8. The DNA of the CDR3 is TGTGCCAGCAGCCCAAAGGACAGGGGGCGCCACGAGCAGTACTTC. Amino acids: CASSPKDRGRHEQYF.

This rearrangement joins TRBV7-2 to TRBJ2-2; the match to TRBD2 covers 10 bases. Per the germline V gene, CDR1 is SGHTA and CDR2 is FQGNSA. V gave up 2 bases and J gave up 5 bases; unmatched junction bases: 5. The CDR3 has 16 amino acids. The CDR3 DNA reads TGTGCCAGCAGCTTAAGAGTAGCGGGGGGAACCGGGGAGCTGTTTTTT. Translation: CASSLRVAGGTGELFF.

The chain uses TRBV7-9 and TRBJ1-1, with a weak D call TRBD1 (5 bases). The V end lost 1 base, the J end lost 3 bases, and 6 bases lay between the germline ends. Germline CDR1 is SEHNR and CDR2 is FQNEAQ (reference sequence). CDR3 length equals 13 residues. Here the CDR3 reads CASSLEGDTEAFF. For the CDR3, the DNA is TGTGCCAGCAGCTTAGAAGGGGACACTGAAGCTTTCTTT.

V and J are TRBV6-5 and TRBJ2-1; 7 positions agree with TRBD1. The length of the CDR3 is 15 residues. The trim removed 4 bases at V and 7 bases at J, leaving 10 bases unmatched. CDR1 and CDR2 (germline): MNHEY, SVGAGI. This CDR3 reads CASSSRDRPRNEQFF. DNA of the CDR3: TGTGCCAGCAGTTCACGGGACAGACCTAGAAATGAGCAGTTCTTC.

This chain connects TRBV23-1 to TRBJ2-7, with 10 bases that match TRBD1. TRBV23-1 is placed among ORFs of uncertain function. There are 17 residues in the CDR3. The junction had 9 bases not matched to a gene; V was cut back by 2 bases and J by 2 bases. CDR3 DNA: TGCGCCAGCAGTCAACTATCACGGGACAGGGGAGCCTACGAGCAGTACTTC. This sequence encodes CASSQLSRDRGAYEQYF.

V and J are TRBV19 and TRBJ2-1; D is unclear. The CDR3 runs 14 residues. Germline V gene sequence: CDR1 LNHDA, CDR2 SQIVND (reference sequence). V was clipped by 5 bases and J by 1 base, with 9 bases between them. Written as DNA, the CDR3 is TGTGCCAGTAGTTTGGCCGGGTCCTACAATGAGCAGTTCTTC. It translates to CASSLAGSYNEQFF.

The V call is TRBV6-5, the J call TRBJ1-5; D remains ambiguous. The germline gives CDR1 MNHEY, CDR2 SVGAGI. This CDR3 is 15 amino acids long. V lost 0 bases and J lost 0, with 6 bases in between. DNA of the CDR3: TGTGCCAGCAGTTACTCGGCTCATAGCAATCAGCCCCAGCATTTT. This sequence encodes CASSYSAHSNQPQHF.

The genes are TRBV10-3 and TRBJ2-6; 8 nucleotides agree with TRBD2. CDR3 length: 19 residues. Germline-derived CDR1 and CDR2 are ENHRY and SYGVKD. Unmatched junction bases numbered 9, after V lost 2 bases and J lost 0 bases. CDR3 coding DNA: TGTGCCATCAGTGAGACCCGGACTAGCCCTTACTCTGGGGCCAACGTCCTGACTTTC. Its protein product is CAISETRTSPYSGANVLTF.

The chain joins TRBV2 to TRBJ1-5; D call uncertain. CDR3 length: 16 residues. V was cut by 3 bases and J by 5 bases, with 17 bases left in between. Germline V lookup: CDR1 SNHLY, CDR2 FYNNEI. The CDR3 protein is CASSDLGPDVDQPQHF. DNA for the CDR3: TGTGCCAGCAGTGATCTTGGTCCCGATGTAGATCAGCCCCAGCATTTT.

The V and J genes are TRBV4-1 and TRBJ2-7; the D is unclear. Between the trimmed V and J ends, which lost 2 bases and 1 base, there was a span of 9 bases. Germline values: CDR1 MGHRA, CDR2 YSYEKL. The CDR3 is made up of 14 amino acids. Written as DNA, the CDR3 is TGCGCCAGCAGCCAAATTGGGCGTTCCTACGAGCAGTACTTC. It yields the protein CASSQIGRSYEQYF.

This chain links TRBV6-4 with TRBJ2-7; TRBD1 matches at 7 bases. This CDR3 contains 14 residues. V dropped 3 bases and J dropped 2; count of bases not matched to a gene: 4. Germline CDR1 reads MRHNA; CDR2 reads SNTAGT. The CDR3 here is CASSERTGAYEQYF. CDR3 in DNA: TGTGCCAGCAGTGAAAGGACAGGAGCCTACGAGCAGTACTTC.

The V and J genes are TRBV29-1 and TRBJ2-1; 10 bases are a match to TRBD2. CDR1 is SQVTM, CDR2 ANQGSEA, per germline. Germline trimming cut 0 bases from V and 7 bases from J; bases unmatched to any gene: 9. This CDR3 contains 16 residues. CDR3 sequence: CSVEDLSSGGYNEQFF. CDR3 DNA: TGCAGCGTTGAAGATCTAAGTAGCGGGGGGTATAATGAGCAGTTCTTC.

This chain joins TRBV5-1 and TRBJ1-2; unclear D gene. The CDR3 is made up of 15 amino acids. Germline CDR1 is SGHRS and CDR2 is YFSETQ. The V and J ends lost 0 bases and 4 bases respectively, with 13 bases between them. The CDR3 DNA sequence: TGCGCCAGCAGCTTGGGAGGGTCTAATTCCTATGGCTACACCTTC. Translated: CASSLGGSNSYGYTF.

The chain employs TRBV6-5 and TRBJ2-3; 7 nucleotides align to TRBD2. In germline, CDR1 is MNHEY, CDR2 SVGAGI. CDR3 size: 16 residues. V was clipped by 2 bases and J by 3 bases; unmatched bases: 8. The CDR3 bases are TGTGCCAGCAGTTACCGCGCCCTGGGAGGGACAGATACGCAGTATTTT. It is translated as CASSYRALGGTDTQYF.

V gene TRBV5-1 combines with J gene TRBJ1-1; TRBD1 might be the D (6 bases). Between the trimmed V and J ends, which lost 3 bases and 8 bases, there was a span of 20 bases. Germline CDR1 and CDR2: SGHRS and YFSETQ. The CDR3 is made up of 15 amino acids. Written as DNA, the CDR3 is TGCGCCAGCAGCTCCTCCCTATTGACAGGACTCGAAGCTTTCTTT. Translation gives CASSSSLLTGLEAFF. Using reference TRBV5-1 and TRBJ1-1 for the parts outside the CDR3, the full variable domain is KAGVTQTPRYLIKTRGQQVTLSCSPISGHRSVSWYQQTPGQGLQFLFEYFSETQRNKGNFPGRFSGRQFSNSRSEMNVSTLELGDSALYLCASSSSLLTGLEAFFGQGTRLTVV.

Concerning this clone: A junction boundary mismatches the germline segment, possibly from a read error. The CDR3 region is CASSYQNSDEQYF. The CDR3 DNA sequence: TGTGCCAGCAGTTACCAAAACTCCGACGAGCAGTACTTC. The chain couples TRBV7-3 to TRBJ2-7; unclear D gene. CDR3 size: 13 residues. The germline CDR1 and CDR2 sequences are SGHTA and FQGTGA.

The chain is built from TRBV5-1 and TRBJ1-4; 8 nucleotides agree with TRBD1. Germline V lookup: CDR1 SGHRS, CDR2 YFSETQ. The CDR3 contains 14 residues. The J segment lost 5 bases and the V segment lost 7 bases, leaving 7 bases of the junction unmatched. For the CDR3, the DNA is TGCGCCAGCGCCCCTACAGGGGGAAATGAAAAACTGTTTTTT. As protein: CASAPTGGNEKLFF.

The V gene is TRBV27, the J gene TRBJ2-1; 8 bases align to TRBD1. This CDR3 has 18 residues. The J segment lost 4 bases and the V segment lost 5 bases, leaving 16 bases of the junction unmatched. Per germline, CDR1 MNHEY and CDR2 SMNVEV (reference sequence). The CDR3 bases are TGTGCCAGCAGTCCCCTCTTTTATATACGACAGGGGTACAATGAGCAGTTCTTC. Amino acids: CASSPLFYIRQGYNEQFF.

The chain is built from TRBV5-1 and TRBJ2-5; TRBD2 matches 13 bases. The CDR3 is made up of 16 amino acids. Trimming cost V 0 bases and J 5 bases; bases outside gene matches: 4. The germline V gene encodes CDR1 SGHRS and CDR2 YFSETQ. CDR3 in amino acids: CASSLGLAGGGETQYF. Here the CDR3 DNA reads TGCGCCAGCAGCTTGGGACTAGCGGGAGGTGGGGAGACCCAGTACTTC.

The J gene is TRBJ1-1, the V gene TRBV9; 7 bases match TRBD1. The V and J ends lost 4 bases and 3 bases, in that order; junction bases with no gene match: 12. Germline V gene data show CDR1 as SGDLS and CDR2 as YYNGEE. This CDR3 comprises 16 residues. CDR3 sequence (DNA): TGTGCCAGCAGCCCCAGGTACGGGACAGCTTACACTGAAGCTTTCTTT. This translates into CASSPRYGTAYTEAFF.

The chain combines TRBV7-9 with TRBJ2-7; no clear D gene. The germline V gene has CDR1 SEHNR and CDR2 FQNEAQ (reference sequence). V lost 5 bases and J lost 2, with 10 bases in between. This CDR3 is built from 13 residues. CDR3 in DNA: TGTGCCAGCAGCCCAGACAACCCCTACGAGCAGTACTTC. This encodes CASSPDNPYEQYF.

The rearrangement joins TRBV9 to TRBJ2-2; 7 positions match TRBD1. CDR1 is SGDLS and CDR2 is YYNGEE in the germline V gene. Trimming took 3 bases from V and 4 from J; bases not matched to a gene: 12. The CDR3 sequence is 17 residues long. In DNA form, the CDR3 reads TGTGCCAGCAGCGCCTCAGTGGGACAGACCATCACCGGGGAGCTGTTTTTT. Translation gives CASSASVGQTITGELFF.

The chain uses TRBV7-3 and TRBJ2-2; D possibly corresponds to TRBD2 (5 bases). Germline lookup yields CDR1 SGHTA and CDR2 FQGTGA. V was pared by 6 bases and J by 2 bases, with 13 bases between. The CDR3 spans 15 residues. This CDR3 is CASRDGLTNTGELFF. The CDR3 coding sequence is TGTGCCAGCAGGGACGGACTGACCAACACCGGGGAGCTGTTTTTT.

The chain employs TRBV5-1 and TRBJ2-1, with a weak D call TRBD1 (6 bases). Per germline, CDR1 SGHRS and CDR2 YFSETQ. This CDR3 comprises 13 residues. Trimming took 4 bases from V and 4 from J, leaving 9 bases between them. The CDR3 coding sequence is TGCGCCAGCAGCAACACAGGGTACAATGAGCAGTTCTTC. Translated, it gives CASSNTGYNEQFF.